This TCR beta chain was captured in a study of blood T cell repertoires in COVID-19. Study in general: The origin of the acute and convalescent COVID-19 samples was the United States, Italy and Spain.

Clones were sequenced by immunoSEQ multiplex PCR, and TCRdb holds only the in-frame ones, with some missing. The repertoire consists of about 210,000 clones, with approximately 91% occurring once and the leading ten covering 4% to 6%. This CDR3 comprises 15 residues. Germline CDR1 reads KGHSH; CDR2 reads LQKENI. With 7 bases clipped from V and 2 bases from J, the junction kept 6 bases outside the gene matches. The chain recombines TRBV18 with TRBJ2-2; 8 bases are shared with TRBD2. This receptor was obtained from a woman aged 40 to 55 with acute or convalescent COVID-19. Specimen: peripheral blood. The DNA of the CDR3 is TGTGCCAGCTTGCCTAGCGGGTCCAACACCGGGGAGCTGTTTTTT. This codes for CASLPSGSNTGELFF.